A single sample is the source of the 11 T cell receptor beta chains below, sequenced in a study of T cell changes during pregnancy in multiple sclerosis. Libraries were prepared by immunoSEQ multiplex PCR; TCRdb keeps only in-frame clonotypes and omits some of them. The sample lists 40,000 to 60,000 clones, 90% to 95% occurring once. Sequenced material: peripheral blood, taken after pregnancy. The source of these receptors is a female donor with multiple sclerosis, enrolled in a pregnancy study.

V usage is TRBV6-5 and J usage is TRBJ2-4, with D tentatively TRBD1 (5 bases). Trimming shortened V by 3 bases and J by 8 bases, and 14 bases separated the two germline ends. Germline V gives CDR1 MNHEY, CDR2 SVGAGI. This CDR3 has 14 amino acids. The CDR3 is CASSYDSFGDIQYF. The CDR3 bases are TGTGCCAGCAGTTATGACAGCTTTGGGGACATTCAGTACTTC.

This chain links TRBV7-3 with TRBJ2-1, with TRBD2 matching over 8 bases. The V segment lost 2 bases and the J segment 7 bases; nucleotides outside the gene matches: 4. CDR1 and CDR2 (germline): SGHTA, FQGTGA. The CDR3 totals 14 residues. DNA for the CDR3: TGTGCCAGCAGCTTAGCCGGGGGGGGGAATGAGCAGTTCTTC. Translation gives CASSLAGGGNEQFF.

This chain connects TRBV6-1 to TRBJ2-1, with a possible D match to TRBD1 (6 bases). Trimming stripped 6 bases from V and 11 bases from J, with 17 bases between. The germline CDR1 and CDR2 sequences are MNHNS and SASEGT. This CDR3 comprises 13 residues. The CDR3 is CASRPTTGGKQFF. CDR3 in DNA: TGTGCCAGCAGACCCACTACTGGGGGCAAGCAGTTCTTC.

The chain couples TRBV18 to TRBJ1-2; no reliable D call. In germline, CDR1 is KGHSH, CDR2 LQKENI. Trimming removed 6 bases from V and 0 bases from J, with 8 bases in between. This CDR3 has 13 amino acids. The chain's CDR3 is CASSSDSNYGYTF. The CDR3 bases are TGTGCCAGCTCTTCGGACTCTAACTATGGCTACACCTTC.

The rearrangement joins TRBV4-2 to TRBJ1-1; possibly TRBD1 for D (6 bases). This CDR3 is 15 amino acids long. Per germline, CDR1 LGHNA and CDR2 YNFKEQ. Trimming cost V 0 bases and J 1 base, with 9 bases left between them. The CDR3 loop is CASSQDSRGNTEAFF. For the CDR3, the DNA is TGTGCCAGCAGCCAAGATTCCAGGGGGAACACTGAAGCTTTCTTT.

The chain has TRBV5-4 and TRBJ2-7, with D unclear. CDR1 SGHNT and CDR2 YYREEE come from the germline V gene (reference sequence). The CDR3 spans 13 residues. Trimming took 0 bases from V and 5 from J, leaving 9 bases between them. The CDR3 DNA reads as TGTGCCAGCAGCTTGGCGCAGAGCGACGAGCAGTACTTC. This sequence encodes CASSLAQSDEQYF.

V is TRBV9 and J is TRBJ1-5; 10 positions agree with TRBD1. This CDR3 region has 15 residues. Germline V gene sequence: CDR1 SGDLS, CDR2 YYNGEE. The J segment lost 7 bases and the V segment lost 4 bases, leaving 8 bases of the junction unmatched. The CDR3 loop reads CASSTGDRGGQPQHF. Written as DNA, the CDR3 is TGTGCCAGCAGCACTGGGGACAGGGGAGGACAGCCCCAGCATTTT. Complete variable domain (other parts from reference TRBV9 and TRBJ1-5): DSGVTQTPKHLITATGQRVTLRCSPRSGDLSVYWYQQSLDQGLQFLIQYYNGEERAKGNILERFSAQQFPDLHSELNLSSLELGDSALYFCASSTGDRGGQPQHFGDGTRLSIL.

This clone was seen only once. The chain recombines TRBV10-1 with TRBJ2-1, with 9 positions matching TRBD2. The junction had 31 bases not matched to a gene; V was cut back by 7 bases and J by 15 bases. The CDR3 consists of 19 residues. The V gene's germline CDR1 is WNHNN and CDR2 SYGVQD (reference sequence). In DNA, the CDR3 is TGCGCCAGCACGGTGGGGCACTTCGCCGATCATATAGCGGGGGATGTGCGGTTCTTC. Its translation is CASTVGHFADHIAGDVRFF.

The V and J genes are TRBV7-2 and TRBJ1-4, with D hard to call. The CDR3 is 13 residues long. Germline assignment: CDR1 SGHTA and CDR2 FQGNSA. V lost 7 bases, J lost 4 bases, and 10 bases lay in between. Here the CDR3 reads CASKLYSNEKLFF. In DNA, the CDR3 is TGTGCCAGCAAGCTATACAGTAATGAAAAACTGTTTTTT.

This chain links TRBV5-4 with TRBJ1-1, with D hard to call. V lost 4 bases and J 1 base, leaving 14 bases between the germline ends. This CDR3 comprises 15 residues. Germline lookup yields CDR1 SGHNT and CDR2 YYREEE (reference sequence). The CDR3 reads CASSRTATENTEAFF. The CDR3 DNA follows: TGTGCCAGCAGCCGAACCGCCACAGAGAACACTGAAGCTTTCTTT.

The chain employs TRBV27 and TRBJ2-7; possibly TRBD1 for D (6 bases). CDR1 MNHEY and CDR2 SMNVEV come from the germline V gene (reference sequence). The V end was cut by 6 bases, the J end by 3 bases, with 18 bases between. The CDR3 is 15 residues long. In DNA form, the CDR3 reads TGTGCCAGCAGACCCAATGGGGGCGTCAGCTACGAGCAGTACTTC. Its translation: CASRPNGGVSYEQYF.